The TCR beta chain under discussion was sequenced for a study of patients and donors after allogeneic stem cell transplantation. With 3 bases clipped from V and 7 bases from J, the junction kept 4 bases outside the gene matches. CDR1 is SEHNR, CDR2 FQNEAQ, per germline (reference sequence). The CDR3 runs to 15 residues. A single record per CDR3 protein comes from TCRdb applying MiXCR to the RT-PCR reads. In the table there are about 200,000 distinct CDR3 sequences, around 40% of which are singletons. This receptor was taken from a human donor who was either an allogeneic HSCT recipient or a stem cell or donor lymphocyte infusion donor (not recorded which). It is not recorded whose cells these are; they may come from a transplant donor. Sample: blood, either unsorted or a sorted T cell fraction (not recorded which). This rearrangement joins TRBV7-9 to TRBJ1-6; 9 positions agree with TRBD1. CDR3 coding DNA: TGTGCCAGCAGCTTGGGACAGGGAGCGAATTCACCCCTCCACTTT. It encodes CASSLGQGANSPLHF.